Listed below are T cell receptor beta chains from one sample, sequenced in a study of CD8+CD57+ T cells in acquired aplastic anemia. TCRdb itself ran the reads through MiXCR, one entry per CDR3 protein. This table holds hundreds of thousands of distinct CDR3 sequences, 82% found once. The sample consisted of sorted CD4+, CD8+, or CD8+CD57+ T cells (not recorded which) from PBMCs. These receptors all stem from a human donor with aplastic anemia. Both conserved end residues are trimmed from each CDR3.

TRBV20-1	TRBJ2-2	SASVLTGELF
TRBV19	TRBJ1-2	ASSVGIYGYT
TRBV5-6	TRBJ2-3	ASGVESADTQY
TRBV7-8	TRBJ1-1	ASSFDRGTEAF
TRBV9	TRBJ1-2	ASSQGSATRYT
TRBV7-8	TRBJ1-1	ASSLAGTGDTEYF
TRBV7-7	TRBJ2-5	ASSEQLQETQY
TRBV7-6	TRBJ2-3	ASSLAGQGTDTH
TRBV3-1	TRBJ2-2	ASSQGGAGGPTGELF
TRBV5-6	TRBJ2-1	ASSLVPSGGSDEQF
TRBV7-9	TRBJ1-3	ASSQDSPSSGNTIY
TRBV7-3	TRBJ1-5	ASSLSYSNQPED